This T cell receptor (beta chain) was identified during a study of blood T cell repertoires in COVID-19. Study at large: Donors in the United States, Italy and Spain gave samples during acute or convalescent COVID-19.

The CDR3 consists of 16 residues. Trimming stripped 4 bases from V and 6 bases from J, with 22 bases between. The germline CDR1 and CDR2 sequences are SGDLS and YYNGEE. Method: immunoSEQ multiplex PCR; TCRdb's copy keeps in-frame clones and lacks some. The sample records approximately 10,000 clones, approximately 91% being singletons. Source material: peripheral blood. This sequence originates from a woman aged 55-69 years with active COVID-19. This chain uses TRBV9 with TRBJ1-2; tentatively, D is TRBD1 (6 bases). The CDR3 region is CASSPTPAQGPHGYTF. The CDR3 region has the DNA TGTGCCAGCAGCCCCACCCCAGCACAGGGACCCCATGGCTACACCTTC.